The clone carrying this T cell receptor (beta chain) was picked up many times. Antigen unknown. Germline CDR1 and CDR2: LGHDT and YNNKEL (reference sequence). V gave up 3 bases and J gave up 2 bases; unmatched junction bases: 2. The CDR3 runs to 14 residues. TCRdb passed the 5' RACE reads through MiXCR, listing each CDR3 protein once. The data hold 800,000 to 900,000 distinct CDR3 sequences, with about an eighth observed a single time. This sample is drawn from a study of CD8 T cells in ankylosing spondylitis. Whole-study findings and limits: Seemingly characteristic of ankylosing spondylitis blood was a TCR beta motif consisting of under 10 highly homologous variants.

This sequence joins TRBV3-1 and TRBJ1-1; 8 bases match TRBD1. The clonotype originates from a male donor with ankylosing spondylitis. The specimen sequenced was blood, either unsorted or a sorted T cell fraction (not recorded which). CDR3 nucleotides: TGTGCCAGCAGCCACAGGGGGCCCAACACTGAAGCTTTCTTT. Translation gives CASSHRGPNTEAFF.